This T cell receptor beta chain was obtained from a study of cytomegalovirus exposure and HLA in healthy donors. For the study at large: Across a few hundred genotyped donors, more than 75% landed in the Caucasian-associated ancestry cluster.

Study observations and caveats: Overall, roughly 160 TCR beta chains were annotated as cytomegalovirus-associated. Later analysis suggested links between common viral pathogens and several top significant clusters. In an earlier analysis, in around 590 donors, most V segments appeared productive either ~90% or ~30% of the time.

The PCR contained 60 Vbeta and 13 Jbeta primers. Using immunoSEQ multiplex PCR, the repertoire was profiled, and TCRdb retains in-frame clones only, with some absent. The data hold about 140,000 clones, with 61% observed a single time. CDR1 is SGHDT, CDR2 YYEEEE, per germline. The CDR3 length is 13 residues. Comment on this clone: Its cognate antigen is unknown. An end of the junction differs from the germline gene, which may be a read error.

The TCR sequence derives from a male donor in good health and CMV-seronegative. The V and J genes are TRBV5-6 and TRBJ1-2; D is uncertain. Source material: PBMCs. Here the CDR3 DNA reads TGTGCCAGCAGCTTGACATTTAGCTATGGCTACCCCTTC. It translates to CASSLTFSYGYPF.